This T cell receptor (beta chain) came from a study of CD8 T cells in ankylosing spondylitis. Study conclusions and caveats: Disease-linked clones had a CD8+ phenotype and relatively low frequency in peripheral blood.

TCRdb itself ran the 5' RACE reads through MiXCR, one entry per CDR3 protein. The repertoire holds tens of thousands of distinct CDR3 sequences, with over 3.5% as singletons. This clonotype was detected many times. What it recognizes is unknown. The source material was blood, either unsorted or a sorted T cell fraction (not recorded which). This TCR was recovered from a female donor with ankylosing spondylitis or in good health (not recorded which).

The CDR3 DNA reads TGTGCCAGCAGCGTATCTCCGACAGTTACCACAGATACGCAGTATTTT. The encoded protein is CASSVSPTVTTDTQYF. The chain employs TRBV9 and TRBJ2-3; D possibly corresponds to TRBD1 (5 bases). Germline loops: CDR1 SGDLS, CDR2 YYNGEE. V gave up 1 base and J gave up 2 bases, with 14 bases separating them. The CDR3 spans 16 residues.